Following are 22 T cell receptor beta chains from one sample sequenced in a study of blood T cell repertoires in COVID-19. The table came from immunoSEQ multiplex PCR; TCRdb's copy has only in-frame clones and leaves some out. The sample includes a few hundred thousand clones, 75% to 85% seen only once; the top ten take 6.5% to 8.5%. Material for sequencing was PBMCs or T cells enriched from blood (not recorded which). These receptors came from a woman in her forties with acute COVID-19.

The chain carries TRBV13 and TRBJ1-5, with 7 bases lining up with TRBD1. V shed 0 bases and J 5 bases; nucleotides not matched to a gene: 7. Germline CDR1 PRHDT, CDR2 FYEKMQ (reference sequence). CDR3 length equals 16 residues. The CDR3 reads CASSLGPGQPHQPQHF. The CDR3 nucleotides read TGTGCCAGCAGCTTAGGTCCGGGACAGCCCCATCAGCCCCAGCATTTT.

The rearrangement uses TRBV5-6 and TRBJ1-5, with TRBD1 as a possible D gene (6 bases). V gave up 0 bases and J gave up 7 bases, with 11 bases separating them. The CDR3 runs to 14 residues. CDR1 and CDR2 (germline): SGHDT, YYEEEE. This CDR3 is CASSLEQGGQPQHF. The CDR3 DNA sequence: TGTGCCAGCAGCTTGGAACAGGGAGGGCAGCCCCAGCATTTT.

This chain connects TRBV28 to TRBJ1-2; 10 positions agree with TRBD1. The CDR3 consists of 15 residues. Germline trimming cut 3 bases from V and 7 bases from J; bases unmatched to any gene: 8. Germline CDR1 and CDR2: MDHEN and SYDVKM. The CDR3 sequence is CASSFWGQGRSGYTF. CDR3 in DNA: TGTGCCAGCAGTTTCTGGGGACAGGGGAGGAGTGGCTACACCTTC.

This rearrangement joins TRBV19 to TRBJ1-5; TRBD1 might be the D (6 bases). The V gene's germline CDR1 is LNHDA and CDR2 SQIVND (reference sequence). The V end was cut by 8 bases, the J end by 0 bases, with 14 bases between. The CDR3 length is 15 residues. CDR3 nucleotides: TGTGCCAGTGGACCCGGGACACTTAGCAATCAGCCCCAGCATTTT. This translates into CASGPGTLSNQPQHF. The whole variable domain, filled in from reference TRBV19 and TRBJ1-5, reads DGGITQSPKYLFRKEGQNVTLSCEQNLNHDAMYWYRQDPGQGLRLIYYSQIVNDFQKGDIAEGYSVSREKKESFPLTVTSAQKNPTAFYLCASGPGTLSNQPQHFGDGTRLSIL.

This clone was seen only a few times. The CDR3 DNA reads as TGTGCCAGCAGTGACTCCGGGACTAGCGGGGCAGATACGCAGTATTTT. Encoded protein: CASSDSGTSGADTQYF. This chain uses TRBV6-4 with TRBJ2-3; TRBD2 agrees at 13 bases. Trimming at V came to 0 bases and at J to 4 bases, leaving 1 base not matched to a gene. Germline assignment: CDR1 MRHNA and CDR2 SNTAGT. The CDR3 has 16 amino acids.

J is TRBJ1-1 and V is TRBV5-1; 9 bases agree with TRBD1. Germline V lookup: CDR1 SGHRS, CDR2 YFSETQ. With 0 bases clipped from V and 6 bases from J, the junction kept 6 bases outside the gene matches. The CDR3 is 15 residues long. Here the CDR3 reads CASSLVGQGSSEAFF. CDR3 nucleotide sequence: TGCGCCAGCAGCTTGGTCGGACAGGGGTCCTCTGAAGCTTTCTTT.

The CDR3: CASSLLAGGKNEQFF. CDR3 nucleotide sequence: TGTGCCAGCAGTTTACTAGCGGGAGGAAAGAATGAGCAGTTCTTC. The chain couples TRBV28 to TRBJ2-1; 11 bases are shared with TRBD2. The germline V gene encodes CDR1 MDHEN and CDR2 SYDVKM. Trimming cost V 2 bases and J 7 bases; bases outside gene matches: 4. CDR3 length equals 15 residues.

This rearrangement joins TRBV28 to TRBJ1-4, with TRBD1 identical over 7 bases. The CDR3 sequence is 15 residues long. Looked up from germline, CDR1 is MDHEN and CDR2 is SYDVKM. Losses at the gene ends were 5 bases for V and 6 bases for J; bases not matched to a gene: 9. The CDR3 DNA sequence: TGTGCCAGCAGTGCCCGACAGGGCGGTGATGAAAAACTGTTTTTT. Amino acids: CASSARQGGDEKLFF.

CDR3 amino acids: CAISDGKGGNQPQHF. The CDR3 nucleotides are TGTGCCATCAGTGATGGGAAGGGGGGCAATCAGCCCCAGCATTTT. The chain has TRBV10-3 and TRBJ1-5, with TRBD1 as a possible D gene (6 bases). This CDR3 contains 15 residues. The germline gives CDR1 ENHRY, CDR2 SYGVKD. Trimming removed 3 bases from V and 2 bases from J, with 11 bases in between.

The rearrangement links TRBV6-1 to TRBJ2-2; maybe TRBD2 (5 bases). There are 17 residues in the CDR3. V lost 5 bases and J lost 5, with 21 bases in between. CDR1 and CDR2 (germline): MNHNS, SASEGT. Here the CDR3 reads CASSKGLRYGMTGELFF. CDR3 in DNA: TGTGCCAGCAGTAAAGGGCTTCGGTACGGGATGACCGGGGAGCTGTTTTTT.

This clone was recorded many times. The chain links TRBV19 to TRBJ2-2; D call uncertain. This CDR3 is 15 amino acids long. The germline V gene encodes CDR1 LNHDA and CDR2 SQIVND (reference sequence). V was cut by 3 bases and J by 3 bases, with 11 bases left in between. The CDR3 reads CASSIFAEYTGELFF. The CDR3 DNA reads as TGTGCCAGTAGTATTTTCGCGGAGTACACCGGGGAGCTGTTTTTT.

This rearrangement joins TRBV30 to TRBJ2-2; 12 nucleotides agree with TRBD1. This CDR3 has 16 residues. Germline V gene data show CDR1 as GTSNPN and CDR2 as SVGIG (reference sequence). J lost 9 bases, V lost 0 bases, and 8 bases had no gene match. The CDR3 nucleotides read TGTGCCTGGAGTGTAATCCGGGACAGGGGGCGAAGGGAGCTGTTTTTT. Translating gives CAWSVIRDRGRRELFF.

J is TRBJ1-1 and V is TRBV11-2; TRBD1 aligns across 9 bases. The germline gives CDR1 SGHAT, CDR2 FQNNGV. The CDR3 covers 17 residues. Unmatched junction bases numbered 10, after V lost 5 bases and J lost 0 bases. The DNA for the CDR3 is TGTGCCAGCAGCCCGGGACAGGGAAATATAATGAACACTGAAGCTTTCTTT. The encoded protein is CASSPGQGNIMNTEAFF.

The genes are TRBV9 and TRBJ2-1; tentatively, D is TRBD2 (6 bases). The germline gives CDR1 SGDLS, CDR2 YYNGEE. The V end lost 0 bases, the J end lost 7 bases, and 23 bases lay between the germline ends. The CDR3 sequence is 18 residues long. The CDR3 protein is CASSVDRSGSYVLNEQFF. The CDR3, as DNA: TGTGCCAGCAGCGTAGACCGGAGCGGGTCCTACGTGCTGAATGAGCAGTTCTTC. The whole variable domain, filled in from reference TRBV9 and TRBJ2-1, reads DSGVTQTPKHLITATGQRVTLRCSPRSGDLSVYWYQQSLDQGLQFLIQYYNGEERAKGNILERFSAQQFPDLHSELNLSSLELGDSALYFCASSVDRSGSYVLNEQFFGPGTRLTVL.

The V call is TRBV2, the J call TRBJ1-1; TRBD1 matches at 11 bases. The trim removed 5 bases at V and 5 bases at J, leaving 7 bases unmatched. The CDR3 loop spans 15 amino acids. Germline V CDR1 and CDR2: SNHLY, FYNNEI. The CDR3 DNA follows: TGTGCCAGCAGTTTAGGGACAGGGGGGAAAACTGAAGCTTTCTTT. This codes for CASSLGTGGKTEAFF.

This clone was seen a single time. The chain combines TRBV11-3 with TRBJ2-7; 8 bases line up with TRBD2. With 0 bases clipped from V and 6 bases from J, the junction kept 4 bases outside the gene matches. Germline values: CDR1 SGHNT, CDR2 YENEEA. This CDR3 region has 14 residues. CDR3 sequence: CASSLDGTSLEQYF. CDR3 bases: TGTGCCAGCAGCTTAGACGGGACTAGTCTCGAGCAGTACTTC.

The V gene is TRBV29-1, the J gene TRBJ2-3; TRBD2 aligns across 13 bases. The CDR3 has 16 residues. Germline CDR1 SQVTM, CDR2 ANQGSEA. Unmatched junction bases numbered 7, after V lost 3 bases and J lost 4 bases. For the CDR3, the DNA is TGCAGCGTTGACGAAACTAGCGGGGGGGAGGCAGATACGCAGTATTTT. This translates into CSVDETSGGEADTQYF.

The CDR3 loop reads CASSLTGTSGEQETQYF. The DNA for the CDR3 is TGTGCCAGCAGCTTAACCGGGACTAGCGGGGAACAAGAGACCCAGTACTTC. The chain carries TRBV7-9 and TRBJ2-5; 13 nucleotides align to TRBD2. The CDR3 is 17 residues long. The germline V gene has CDR1 SEHNR and CDR2 FQNEAQ (reference sequence). Losses at the gene ends were 2 bases for V and 2 bases for J; bases not matched to a gene: 5.

CDR3 amino acids: CASSPGLAGGAGYIQYF. DNA for the CDR3: TGTGCCAGCTCCCCCGGACTAGCGGGAGGCGCGGGGTACATTCAGTACTTC. The chain couples TRBV18 to TRBJ2-4; 14 bases line up with TRBD2. The CDR3 is made up of 17 amino acids. Looked up from germline, CDR1 is KGHSH and CDR2 is LQKENI. J was trimmed by 8 bases and V by 6 bases; bases with no gene match: 12.

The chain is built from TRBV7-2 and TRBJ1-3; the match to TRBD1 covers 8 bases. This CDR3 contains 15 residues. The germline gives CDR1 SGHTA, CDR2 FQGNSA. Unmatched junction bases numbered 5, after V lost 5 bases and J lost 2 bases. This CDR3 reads CASSPRTGTGNTIYF. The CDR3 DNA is TGTGCCAGCAGCCCAAGGACAGGGACTGGAAACACCATATATTTT.

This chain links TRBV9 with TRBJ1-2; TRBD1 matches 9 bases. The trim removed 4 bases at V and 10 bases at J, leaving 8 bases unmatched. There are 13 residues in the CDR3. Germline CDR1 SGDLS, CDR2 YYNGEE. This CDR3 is CASSPTGGAFYTF. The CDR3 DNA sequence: TGTGCCAGCAGCCCAACAGGGGGCGCATTCTACACCTTC.

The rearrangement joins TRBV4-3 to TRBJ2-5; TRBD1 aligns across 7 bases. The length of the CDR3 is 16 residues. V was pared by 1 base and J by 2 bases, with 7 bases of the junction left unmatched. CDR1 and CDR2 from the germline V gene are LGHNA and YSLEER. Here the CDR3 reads CASSQAWGRGQETQYF. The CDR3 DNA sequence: TGCGCCAGCAGCCAAGCTTGGGGCAGGGGGCAAGAGACCCAGTACTTC.